The 9 T cell receptor beta chains given below trace back to one sample, sequenced in a study of blood T cell repertoires in COVID-19. Profiling relied on immunoSEQ multiplex PCR, and the TCRdb table lists in-frame clones only, not all of them. The sample contains 650,000 to 800,000 clones, just under 90% of which appear only once. The specimen sequenced was peripheral blood. These receptors all come from a woman under 30 with acute or convalescent COVID-19.

The chain has TRBV19 and TRBJ2-7, with 7 bases identical to TRBD1. Losses at the gene ends were 6 bases for V and 2 bases for J; bases not matched to a gene: 7. The CDR3 is made up of 14 amino acids. Germline V CDR1 and CDR2: LNHDA, SQIVND (reference sequence). The CDR3 sequence is CASSLTGPTYEQYF. CDR3 DNA sequence: TGTGCCAGTAGCCTGACAGGGCCCACCTACGAGCAGTACTTC.

This chain links TRBV5-1 with TRBJ1-4; weak D call: TRBD1 (6 bases). The CDR3 sequence is 16 residues long. Germline loops: CDR1 SGHRS, CDR2 YFSETQ. V lost 1 base, J lost 1 base, and 11 bases lay in between. CDR3 sequence reads: CASSLQPGVTNEKLFF. The CDR3 bases are TGCGCCAGCAGCTTGCAACCAGGGGTAACTAATGAAAAACTGTTTTTT.

The chain combines TRBV7-2 with TRBJ2-4; TRBD2 matches 13 bases. CDR3 length: 18 residues. The V gene end was trimmed by 3 bases and the J gene end by 0 bases; junction bases not matched to a gene: 5. Germline CDR1 SGHTA, CDR2 FQGNSA. The CDR3: CASSLTSGGPLAKNIQYF. In DNA form, the CDR3 reads TGTGCCAGCAGCTTGACTAGCGGGGGGCCCCTAGCCAAAAACATTCAGTACTTC.

This sequence joins TRBV7-2 and TRBJ2-7, with D perhaps matching TRBD2 (5 bases). CDR1 is SGHTA, CDR2 FQGNSA, per germline. V gave up 2 bases and J gave up 6 bases, with 8 bases separating them. This CDR3 has 12 residues. The CDR3 sequence is CASSLYGIEQYF. In nucleotides, the CDR3 is TGTGCCAGCAGCTTATACGGGATCGAGCAGTACTTC.

This clone was seen a few times. The rearrangement links TRBV27 to TRBJ1-1; the D is unclear. Per germline, CDR1 MNHEY and CDR2 SMNVEV (reference sequence). V was trimmed by 0 bases and J by 7 bases, leaving 9 bases between them. There are 13 residues in the CDR3. CDR3 bases: TGTGCCAGCAGTTTATCCGGGGTGGGTGAAGCTTTCTTT. It is translated as CASSLSGVGEAFF.

J is TRBJ2-7 and V is TRBV27; 9 bases align to TRBD1. Trimming took 6 bases from V and 0 from J; bases not matched to a gene: 12. The CDR3 loop spans 17 amino acids. Germline V gene lookup returns CDR1 MNHEY and CDR2 SMNVEV (reference sequence). The CDR3 loop reads CASRGQGRRRSSYEQYF. The DNA for the CDR3 is TGTGCCAGCAGGGGACAGGGAAGGCGACGAAGCTCCTACGAGCAGTACTTC.

This chain uses TRBV9 with TRBJ2-1, with 9 bases fitting TRBD1. J lost 6 bases, V lost 2 bases, and 9 bases had no gene match. CDR1 is SGDLS, CDR2 YYNGEE, per germline. The CDR3 sequence is 16 residues long. CDR3 protein: CASSVGQGIASNEQFF. Here the CDR3 DNA reads TGTGCCAGCAGCGTTGGACAGGGGATTGCCTCCAATGAGCAGTTCTTC. Full variable domain (rest looked up from reference TRBV9 and TRBJ2-1): DSGVTQTPKHLITATGQRVTLRCSPRSGDLSVYWYQQSLDQGLQFLIQYYNGEERAKGNILERFSAQQFPDLHSELNLSSLELGDSALYFCASSVGQGIASNEQFFGPGTRLTVL.

This chain joins TRBV4-3 and TRBJ2-4, with TRBD1 as a possible D gene (5 bases). CDR1 and CDR2 from the germline V gene are LGHNA and YSLEER. Trimming removed 0 bases at V and 7 bases at J, with 10 bases between. There are 14 residues in the CDR3. CDR3 bases: TGCGCCAGCAGCCAAGATCAGGGCGAGAACATTCAGTACTTC. Protein product: CASSQDQGENIQYF.

The V call is TRBV4-3, the J call TRBJ1-2; a possible D gene is TRBD1 (5 bases). Germline loops: CDR1 LGHNA, CDR2 YSLEER. CDR3 size: 15 residues. V dropped 3 bases and J dropped 0 bases, with 11 bases sitting between them. The CDR3 reads CASSHRQTANYGYTF. The CDR3 coding sequence is TGCGCCAGCAGCCACCGACAGACAGCTAACTATGGCTACACCTTC.